This T cell receptor beta chain was sequenced in a study of blood T cell repertoires in COVID-19. Looked up from germline, CDR1 is MNHEY and CDR2 is SVGEGT. The V and J ends lost 4 bases and 1 base respectively, with 4 bases between them. CDR3 length equals 12 residues. This clone was detected only a few times. Assay: immunoSEQ multiplex PCR; the TCRdb copy retains only in-frame clones and omits some. The sample shows about 160,000 clones, 70% to 85% of them seen only once. Sequencing input: peripheral blood. This TCR came from a man older than 75 with COVID-19, enrolled during active disease. The chain links TRBV6-2 or TRBV6-3 to TRBJ1-1; D gene uncertain. CDR3 bases: TGTGCCAGCAGTTGGGCGAACACTGAAGCTTTCTTT. Encoded protein: CASSWANTEAFF.